The 5 T cell receptor beta chains listed next were all sequenced from one sample in a study of cytomegalovirus exposure and HLA in healthy donors. This PCR relied on a set of 60 Vbeta primers and 13 Jbeta primers. The method was immunoSEQ multiplex PCR; TCRdb's version includes in-frame clones alone and lacks a portion of them. The sample has about 96,000 clones, roughly 74% seen once. The sequencing sample was made of PBMCs. The receptors come from a female donor in good health and CMV-seropositive.

The rearrangement joins TRBV9 to TRBJ2-7; 7 nucleotides align to TRBD2. Germline CDR1 SGDLS, CDR2 YYNGEE. CDR3 length: 15 amino acids. Trimming removed 0 bases from V and 7 bases from J; junction bases left unmatched: 10. The CDR3 here is CASSVGGGTHVEQYF. The DNA of the CDR3 is TGTGCCAGCAGCGTAGGGGGAGGGACGCACGTGGAGCAGTACTTC.

The V and J genes are TRBV15 and TRBJ2-7; TRBD1 agrees at 7 bases. The junction had 3 bases not matched to a gene; V was cut back by 0 bases and J by 1 base. From germline, CDR1 is LNHNV and CDR2 YYDKDF (reference sequence). The CDR3 is 15 amino acids. The CDR3 protein is CATSRETGQSYEQYF. In nucleotides, the CDR3 is TGTGCCACCAGCAGAGAGACGGGACAGTCCTACGAGCAGTACTTC.

The rearrangement uses TRBV19 and TRBJ1-2; the match to TRBD1 covers 10 bases. V lost 8 bases to trimming and J lost 4 bases; unmatched junction nucleotides: 7. Germline CDR1 is LNHDA and CDR2 is SQIVND (reference sequence). CDR3 size: 14 residues. The CDR3, as DNA: TGTGCCAGTGGTGAGGGACAGGGGTTCTATGGCTACACCTTC. It codes for CASGEGQGFYGYTF.

The chain uses TRBV19 and TRBJ1-2; D ambiguous. This CDR3 spans 13 amino acids. The germline V and J ends were trimmed by 3 bases and 4 bases, with 9 bases remaining between them. The V gene's germline CDR1 is LNHDA and CDR2 SQIVND (reference sequence). The DNA for the CDR3 is TGTGCCAGTAGTATGCGGGAATCCTATGGCTACACCTTC. Translating it yields CASSMRESYGYTF.

The chain is built from TRBV6-5 and TRBJ2-5; weak D call: TRBD1 (6 bases). The CDR3 has 13 residues. V lost 6 bases, J lost 1 base, and 9 bases lay in between. In germline, CDR1 is MNHEY, CDR2 SVGAGI. CDR3 nucleotides: TGTGCCAGCAGAAGGACAGTCCAAGAGACCCAGTACTTC. Translation gives CASRRTVQETQYF.